The next 31 T cell receptor beta chains were all read from a single sample in a study of glioma-infiltrating T cells after dendritic cell vaccination. Libraries were prepared by immunoSEQ multiplex PCR; TCRdb keeps only in-frame clonotypes and omits some of them. In the table there are roughly 100,000 clones, roughly 79% of which are singletons. The sample consisted of blood, taken before dendritic cell vaccination. These receptors all come from a human donor with glioblastoma.

In its sample, this clone was seen once. V usage is TRBV7-9 and J usage is TRBJ2-7; 7 nucleotides match TRBD1. The length of the CDR3 is 14 residues. J lost 3 bases, V lost 6 bases, and 8 bases had no gene match. CDR1 and CDR2 (germline): SEHNR, FQNEAQ (reference sequence). This chain's CDR3 is CASRRQGQDYEQYF. In nucleotides, the CDR3 is TGTGCCAGCAGAAGACAGGGCCAGGACTACGAGCAGTACTTC.

The J gene is TRBJ2-7, the V gene TRBV7-2, with 7 bases matching TRBD2. The CDR3 totals 16 residues. Germline V gene sequence: CDR1 SGHTA, CDR2 FQGNSA. V dropped 0 bases and J dropped 0; count of bases not matched to a gene: 5. Here the CDR3 reads CASSLAGGTISYEQYF. The CDR3 DNA is TGTGCCAGCAGCTTAGCTGGGGGGACTATCTCCTACGAGCAGTACTTC.

This clone was detected a few times. The chain recombines TRBV5-4 with TRBJ2-5, with 11 bases aligning to TRBD2. The CDR3 extends over 16 amino acids. The V and J ends lost 5 bases and 0 bases, in that order; junction bases with no gene match: 6. Germline assignment: CDR1 SGHNT and CDR2 YYREEE (reference sequence). For the CDR3, the DNA is TGTGCCAGCAGTCCTGGACTAGCGGGCCACCAAGAGACCCAGTACTTC. This encodes CASSPGLAGHQETQYF.

In its sample, this clone was seen once. The chain links TRBV5-1 to TRBJ1-4; 7 positions agree with TRBD1. This CDR3 is built from 14 residues. V shed 2 bases, J shed 5 bases, and the junction held 3 bases outside the gene matches. Germline-derived CDR1 and CDR2 are SGHRS and YFSETQ. The CDR3 coding sequence is TGCGCCAGCAGCTTATTGGGACAGAATGAAAAACTGTTTTTT. Translating it yields CASSLLGQNEKLFF.

The chain carries TRBV6-5 and TRBJ2-4; no definite D call. Looked up from germline, CDR1 is MNHEY and CDR2 is SVGAGI. The CDR3 length is 16 residues. V dropped 4 bases and J dropped 0 bases, with 13 bases sitting between them. As DNA, the CDR3 is TGTGCCAGCAGTTTTAGGCGGTCCATAGCCAAAAACATTCAGTACTTC. This sequence encodes CASSFRRSIAKNIQYF.

V gene TRBV5-6 combines with J gene TRBJ2-5, with D perhaps matching TRBD2 (6 bases). Trimming shortened V by 6 bases and J by 2 bases, and 23 bases separated the two germline ends. In germline, CDR1 is SGHDT, CDR2 YYEEEE. This CDR3 contains 17 residues. The chain's CDR3 is CASNTYRDSVLQETQYF. CDR3 DNA sequence: TGTGCCAGCAATACGTACCGGGACTCCGTTTTACAAGAGACCCAGTACTTC.

The chain carries TRBV30 and TRBJ1-4; D not certain. Trimming shortened V by 2 bases and J by 8 bases, and 15 bases separated the two germline ends. This CDR3 spans 14 amino acids. Germline CDR1 is GTSNPN and CDR2 is SVGIG (reference sequence). The CDR3 coding sequence is TGTGCCTGGAGTCGTACTAGCCCCGGGGAAAAACTGTTTTTT. It translates to CAWSRTSPGEKLFF.

The V call is TRBV6-1, the J call TRBJ2-3; D gene uncertain. The germline CDR1 and CDR2 sequences are MNHNS and SASEGT. Trimming shortened V by 1 base and J by 6 bases, and 8 bases separated the two germline ends. CDR3 length: 13 amino acids. The CDR3 nucleotides read TGTGCCAGCAGTGAAGAGAGGAGTGATACGCAGTATTTT. Protein: CASSEERSDTQYF.

The genes are TRBV2 and TRBJ2-6; 9 nucleotides align to TRBD1. V lost 5 bases to trimming and J lost 0 bases; unmatched junction nucleotides: 8. The germline V gene has CDR1 SNHLY and CDR2 FYNNEI. CDR3 length: 18 amino acids. The CDR3 nucleotides are TGTGCCAGCAGTAGGGGGACAGGGAGGCTCTCTGGGGCCAACGTCCTGACTTTC. Its protein is CASSRGTGRLSGANVLTF.

Only one count was recorded for this clone. The chain couples TRBV4-1 to TRBJ2-7; D possibly corresponds to TRBD1 (6 bases). Germline CDR1 and CDR2: MGHRA and YSYEKL. Trimming stripped 3 bases from V and 3 bases from J, with 18 bases between. This CDR3 region has 16 residues. The CDR3 protein is CASSQRGMNANYEQYF. The CDR3, as DNA: TGCGCCAGCAGCCAGAGGGGGATGAACGCGAACTACGAGCAGTACTTC.

This chain links TRBV11-2 with TRBJ1-3, with unresolved D. The CDR3 covers 14 residues. Looked up from germline, CDR1 is SGHAT and CDR2 is FQNNGV. The V gene lost 0 bases and the J gene lost 8 bases, with 11 bases spanning the gap. Here the CDR3 reads CASSLEAGPDTIYF. In DNA, the CDR3 is TGTGCCAGCAGCTTAGAGGCAGGCCCGGACACCATATATTTT. Looking up the rest from reference TRBV11-2 and TRBJ1-3 gives the full variable domain: EAGVAQSPRYKIIEKRQSVAFWCNPISGHATLYWYQQILGQGPKLLIQFQNNGVVDDSQLPKDRFSAERLKGVDSTLKIQPAKLEDSAVYLCASSLEAGPDTIYFGEGSWLTVV.

V gene TRBV9 combines with J gene TRBJ2-2; TRBD2 matches 9 bases. Germline V gene sequence: CDR1 SGDLS, CDR2 YYNGEE. V gave up 2 bases and J gave up 9 bases; unmatched junction bases: 11. The CDR3 is 16 amino acids. Here the CDR3 reads CASSVGAGGVHRELFF. CDR3 sequence (DNA): TGTGCCAGCAGCGTTGGAGCGGGGGGTGTACACCGGGAGCTGTTTTTT.

This clone was observed a single time. The rearrangement links TRBV5-1 to TRBJ2-3; 10 bases align to TRBD2. This CDR3 region has 15 residues. In germline, CDR1 is SGHRS, CDR2 YFSETQ. The ends lost 2 bases at V and 4 bases at J; junction bases unmatched: 4. CDR3 protein: CASSLELAGPDTQYF. DNA for the CDR3: TGCGCCAGCAGCTTAGAACTAGCGGGGCCAGATACGCAGTATTTT.

The chain recombines TRBV7-2 with TRBJ1-2; D unclear. The V gene's germline CDR1 is SGHTA and CDR2 FQGNSA. The V end lost 7 bases, the J end lost 6 bases, and 12 bases lay between the germline ends. The CDR3 is 12 residues long. The CDR3 DNA reads TGTGCCAGCACCCTAGAGAAGGATGGCTACACCTTC. Translation gives CASTLEKDGYTF.

V usage is TRBV9 and J usage is TRBJ1-5; tentatively, D is TRBD1 (5 bases). This CDR3 is 15 amino acids long. Between the trimmed V and J ends, which lost 6 bases and 0 bases, there was a span of 13 bases. In germline, CDR1 is SGDLS, CDR2 YYNGEE. CDR3 nucleotides: TGTGCCAGCACCCGGGGGGGAGATAGCAATCAGCCCCAGCATTTT. It is translated as CASTRGGDSNQPQHF.

This clone was recorded only once. This chain joins TRBV7-9 and TRBJ1-3; TRBD1 is a possible D gene (5 bases). V gave up 2 bases and J gave up 6 bases, with 8 bases separating them. Germline V gene lookup returns CDR1 SEHNR and CDR2 FQNEAQ (reference sequence). CDR3 length: 13 amino acids. The CDR3 region is CASSLRQLNTIYF. The DNA of the CDR3 is TGTGCCAGCAGCTTAAGACAGCTAAACACCATATATTTT.

The chain couples TRBV5-5 to TRBJ2-7; TRBD2 matches at 10 bases. Germline trimming cut 1 base from V and 5 bases from J; bases unmatched to any gene: 3. The CDR3 is 14 amino acids. The germline CDR1 and CDR2 sequences are SGHKS and YYEKEE (reference sequence). The CDR3 sequence is CASSLSGGAHEQYF. The DNA of the CDR3 is TGTGCCAGCAGCTTGAGCGGGGGGGCCCACGAGCAGTACTTC.

V gene TRBV2 combines with J gene TRBJ2-4; TRBD1 aligns across 7 bases. The CDR3 has 14 residues. The germline gives CDR1 SNHLY, CDR2 FYNNEI. V trimming: 5 bases; J trimming: 3 bases; junction bases outside the gene matches: 4. The CDR3 loop reads CASSPTGFKNIQYF. In DNA, the CDR3 is TGTGCCAGCAGTCCGACAGGGTTCAAAAACATTCAGTACTTC.

The chain joins TRBV27 to TRBJ2-5; D unresolved. The V gene lost 2 bases and the J gene lost 6 bases, with 13 bases spanning the gap. Per germline, CDR1 MNHEY and CDR2 SMNVEV (reference sequence). CDR3 size: 14 residues. The CDR3 loop is CASSLVGPQKTQYF. The CDR3 nucleotides read TGTGCCAGCAGTTTAGTTGGGCCCCAGAAGACCCAGTACTTC.

This rearrangement joins TRBV5-1 to TRBJ2-7, with TRBD2 identical over 10 bases. This CDR3 region has 15 residues. Germline loops: CDR1 SGHRS, CDR2 YFSETQ. The ends lost 0 bases at V and 4 bases at J; junction bases unmatched: 4. The CDR3 DNA is TGCGCCAGCAGCTTGGGCCCTAGCGGGAGTTACGAGCAGTACTTC. It specifies CASSLGPSGSYEQYF.

Comments on this clone: Other nucleotide sequences in the sample specify the same CDR3. The chain couples TRBV2 to TRBJ1-4, with a weak D call TRBD1 (6 bases). The length of the CDR3 is 12 residues. CDR1 and CDR2 (germline): SNHLY, FYNNEI. V dropped 9 bases and J dropped 2 bases, with 7 bases sitting between them. CDR3 amino acids: CASRGTNEKLFF. The CDR3 DNA sequence: TGTGCCAGTAGGGGGACTAATGAAAAACTGTTTTTT.

The sample holds a few counts of this clone. This chain links TRBV10-3 with TRBJ2-1, with a weak D call TRBD2 (7 bases). Germline V gives CDR1 ENHRY, CDR2 SYGVKD. The CDR3 covers 12 residues. V gave up 10 bases and J gave up 5 bases, with 12 bases separating them. CDR3: CATWGGDNEQFF. In nucleotides, the CDR3 is TGTGCCACGTGGGGGGGCGACAATGAGCAGTTCTTC.

This clone was recorded only once. The chain combines TRBV11-3 with TRBJ2-1; a weak D match, TRBD1 (5 bases). Germline-derived CDR1 and CDR2 are SGHNT and YENEEA. The CDR3 is 13 amino acids. The ends were cut back, 1 base at V and 10 bases at J, with 11 bases in the middle. The CDR3 reads CASSLGRAGEQFF. The CDR3, as DNA: TGTGCCAGCAGCTTAGGCAGGGCTGGCGAGCAGTTCTTC.

V is TRBV19 and J is TRBJ2-7, with D tentatively TRBD2 (6 bases). The germline gives CDR1 LNHDA, CDR2 SQIVND (reference sequence). The CDR3 loop spans 12 amino acids. Between the trimmed V and J ends, which lost 4 bases and 3 bases, there was a span of 7 bases. The DNA for the CDR3 is TGTGCCAGTAGTACCGGGGGCTACGAGCAGTACTTC. Its protein product is CASSTGGYEQYF.

V is TRBV29-1 and J is TRBJ2-2; TRBD1 matches 9 bases. Trimming at V came to 5 bases and at J to 3 bases, leaving 7 bases not matched to a gene. Per the germline V gene, CDR1 is SQVTM and CDR2 is ANQGSEA. The CDR3 totals 15 residues. In nucleotides, the CDR3 is TGCAGCGTTCAAAAGACAGGGGGAGACACCGGGGAGCTGTTTTTT. Translated: CSVQKTGGDTGELFF.

The V and J genes are TRBV5-1 and TRBJ1-2; TRBD1 matches 8 bases. There are 16 residues in the CDR3. Germline assignment: CDR1 SGHRS and CDR2 YFSETQ. J gave up 3 bases and V 5 bases, and 12 bases lay outside the gene matches. The CDR3 DNA sequence: TGCGCCAGCAGTAGGGGGACAGGTTCGTTCGACTATGGCTACACCTTC. Amino acids: CASSRGTGSFDYGYTF.

In this sample, this clone turned up a few times. The gene calls are TRBV10-1 and TRBJ2-5; 8 bases are shared with TRBD1. After removal of 0 bases from V and 9 bases from J, the junction contained 6 bases not matched to a gene. This CDR3 contains 14 residues. From germline, CDR1 is WNHNN and CDR2 SYGVQD (reference sequence). The CDR3 coding sequence is TGCGCCAGCAGTGAGTCAGTGACAGGGGAAGCCCAGTACTTC. Its protein product is CASSESVTGEAQYF.

This chain joins TRBV5-1 and TRBJ2-4, with D perhaps TRBD2 (7 bases). The CDR3 sequence is 15 residues long. Trimming removed 2 bases at V and 8 bases at J, with 17 bases between. Germline V gene lookup returns CDR1 SGHRS and CDR2 YFSETQ. The CDR3 sequence: CASSLTSAEGDIQYF. As DNA, the CDR3 is TGCGCCAGCAGCTTAACTAGCGCAGAGGGGGACATTCAGTACTTC. Complete variable domain (other parts from reference TRBV5-1 and TRBJ2-4): KAGVTQTPRYLIKTRGQQVTLSCSPISGHRSVSWYQQTPGQGLQFLFEYFSETQRNKGNFPGRFSGRQFSNSRSEMNVSTLELGDSALYLCASSLTSAEGDIQYFGAGTRLSVL.

This chain uses TRBV5-6 with TRBJ1-5, with TRBD1 identical over 7 bases. With 0 bases clipped from V and 0 bases from J, the junction kept 3 bases outside the gene matches. The germline V gene has CDR1 SGHDT and CDR2 YYEEEE. The CDR3 consists of 16 residues. The CDR3 region is CASSLARGPSNQPQHF. The CDR3 DNA reads TGTGCCAGCAGCTTGGCAAGGGGGCCTAGCAATCAGCCCCAGCATTTT.

The chain joins TRBV4-3 to TRBJ2-7; 10 nucleotides align to TRBD2. V shed 1 base and J 0 bases; nucleotides not matched to a gene: 6. CDR3 length: 17 amino acids. The germline V gene has CDR1 LGHNA and CDR2 YSLEER. CDR3 amino acids: CASSQGASGGDSYEQYF. As DNA, the CDR3 is TGCGCCAGCAGCCAAGGGGCTAGCGGGGGAGACTCCTACGAGCAGTACTTC.

V usage is TRBV7-9 and J usage is TRBJ1-6; D perhaps matches TRBD1 (6 bases). The CDR3 covers 15 residues. CDR1 and CDR2 from the germline V gene are SEHNR and FQNEAQ (reference sequence). V was clipped by 1 base and J by 5 bases, with 9 bases between them. The CDR3 spells CASSLGGTHNSPLHF. CDR3 DNA: TGTGCCAGCAGCTTAGGTGGGACACATAATTCACCCCTCCACTTT.